This is a list of T cell receptor beta chains from one sample in a study of Ad26.COV2.S vaccination and SARS-CoV-2 variants. The method was immunoSEQ multiplex PCR; TCRdb's version includes in-frame clones alone and lacks a portion of them. The table lists around 450,000 clones, roughly nine tenths of them singletons. Sequenced here: peripheral blood, sampled in a trial of Ad26.COV2.S vaccine versus placebo. Source of these receptors: a person aged 18-60 years who received the Ad26.COV2.S COVID-19 vaccine or a placebo. Both conserved end residues are part of each CDR3. Each record gives: J gene, V gene, clone size, D gene, CDR3 DNA, CDR3 protein. D genes are given only for firm matches. Clone size is shown for a subset of rows, as once, few, many or a class of expanded clone.

TRBJ2-5 | TRBV7-2 | - | - | TGTGCCAGCAGCTTACGTCGGACCGAGACCCAGTACTTC | CASSLRRTETQYF
TRBJ1-1 | TRBV5-1 | - | TRBD1 | TGCGCCAGCAGCCTTTGGGACAGCAACACTGAAGCTTTCTTT | CASSLWDSNTEAFF
TRBJ1-1 | TRBV6-6 | - | - | TGTGCCAGCAGTTACGAATCCTGGGGTGAAGCTTTCTTT | CASSYESWGEAFF
TRBJ1-6 | TRBV6-5 | - | - | TGTGCCAGCAGTTACTCTAGCAATTCACCCCTCCACTTT | CASSYSSNSPLHF
TRBJ1-2 | TRBV19 | - | - | TGTGCCAGTATATCCCAGAACTATGGCTACACCTTC | CASISQNYGYTF
TRBJ1-2 | TRBV4-2 | - | - | TGTGCCAGCAGCCGAGACCTACCGGACTATGGCTACACCTTC | CASSRDLPDYGYTF
TRBJ2-1 | TRBV12-3/TRBV12-4 | once | - | TGTGCCAGCAGTTTATTTGAAGCGACCGAGCAGTTCTTC | CASSLFEATEQFF
TRBJ1-5 | TRBV7-8 | - | - | TGTGCCAGCAGCTTAGAGGGGATTCAGCCCCAGCATTTT | CASSLEGIQPQHF
TRBJ1-2 | TRBV21-1 | - | - | TGTGCCAGCAGCAAACGAAACAGCTTCTATGGCTACACCTTC | CASSKRNSFYGYTF
TRBJ1-2 | TRBV5-1 | - | - | TGCGCCAGCAGCTTGGTGCCTAACTATGGCTACACCTTC | CASSLVPNYGYTF
TRBJ1-4 | TRBV4-1 | - | TRBD1 | TGCGCCAGCAGCCAGCCCGGACAGGGGGATGAAAAACTGTTTTTT | CASSQPGQGDEKLFF
TRBJ1-1 | TRBV28 | once | - | TGTGCCAGCAGTGGGCGCCAGGGGAGCACTGAAGCTTTCTTT | CASSGRQGSTEAFF
TRBJ2-3 | TRBV28 | - | - | TGTGCCAGCTGCCCACTAGGGCGCACAGATACGCAGTATTTT | CASCPLGRTDTQYF
TRBJ2-1 | TRBV5-1 | - | - | TGCGCCAGCAGCTTGGTTTACGGGCAGTACAATGAGCAGTTCTTC | CASSLVYGQYNEQFF
TRBJ2-1 | TRBV29-1 | - | - | TGCAGCGTTGCTGTAAGGGTGCACAATGAGCAGTTCTTC | CSVAVRVHNEQFF
TRBJ2-7 | TRBV18 | few | TRBD1 | TGTGCCAGCTCACCGGGACAGGGGTTCGGCGAGCAGTACTTC | CASSPGQGFGEQYF
TRBJ2-5 | TRBV5-1 | - | TRBD2 | TGCGCCAGCAGCCATGGACTAGCGGCGATCCAAGAGACCCAGTACTTC | CASSHGLAAIQETQYF
TRBJ2-1 | TRBV7-2 | - | - | TGTGCCAGCAGCTTAGAGCGTCGTTCAAATGAGCAGTTCTTC | CASSLERRSNEQFF
TRBJ1-4 | TRBV29-1 | - | - | TGCAGCGTCCGGAGGCCTGGACATGAAAAACTGTTTTTT | CSVRRPGHEKLFF
TRBJ2-7 | TRBV3-1/TRBV3-2 | - | - | TGTGCCAGCAGCCAAGGGTGGCTTTTTGGAGCCTCCTACGAGCAGTACTTC | CASSQGWLFGASYEQYF
TRBJ1-4 | TRBV5-1 | - | - | TGCGCCAGCAGCTGGGGGGTATCGGTGACCGTCCCCCCTGAAAAACTGTTTTTT | CASSWGVSVTVPPEKLFF
TRBJ2-3 | TRBV7-3 | once | - | TGTGCCAGCAGCCCCACGGGCCGGGGAAACACAGATACGCAGTATTTT | CASSPTGRGNTDTQYF
TRBJ2-2 | TRBV7-9 | - | - | TGTGCCAGCAGCCAGGGAACCGGGGAGCTGTTTTTT | CASSQGTGELFF
TRBJ2-2 | TRBV4-2 | once | - | TGTGCCAGCAGCCCAGGAGGGGCGGGCACCGGGGAGCTGTTTTTT | CASSPGGAGTGELFF
TRBJ1-4 | TRBV5-1 | few | - | TGCGCCAGCAGCTTGGGGGGGACCAATGAAAAACTGTTTTTT | CASSLGGTNEKLFF
TRBJ1-1 | TRBV3-1/TRBV3-2 | - | - | TGTGCCAGCAGGTCCAGGGGGAACACTGAAGCTTTCTTT | CASRSRGNTEAFF
TRBJ2-5 | TRBV7-2 | once | - | TGTGCCAGCAGCCTATACAGGGGAGGGGGCCAAGAGACCCAGTACTTC | CASSLYRGGGQETQYF
TRBJ2-2 | TRBV5-1 | - | TRBD2 | TGCGCCAGCAGCTTGGATTCTGGGACTAGCATCACCGGGGAGCTGTTTTTT | CASSLDSGTSITGELFF
TRBJ2-5 | TRBV5-4 | - | - | TGTGCCAGCAACGACCGGGACTTGCAAGAGACCCAGTACTTC | CASNDRDLQETQYF
TRBJ1-1 | TRBV29-1 | - | - | TGCAGCGTTGAAATCGGGGGCCGTGGGGGACCGAACACTGAAGCTTTCTTT | CSVEIGGRGGPNTEAFF